One and the same sample provided the 17 T cell receptor beta chains below, sequenced in a study of T cell responses to AZD1222 COVID-19 vaccine. The data were produced by immunoSEQ multiplex PCR, yet TCRdb's version contains in-frame clones alone and is incomplete. There are 100,000 to 150,000 clones in the sample; roughly 88% occur only once, and under 9% lies in the top ten. The specimen comprised peripheral blood, sampled on day 0 of AZD1222 vaccination. All receptors derive from an adult in good health.

There are a few counts of this clone. The J gene is TRBJ1-1, the V gene TRBV2; D is perhaps TRBD1 (5 bases). The germline V gene encodes CDR1 SNHLY and CDR2 FYNNEI. This CDR3 is built from 13 residues. Trimming removed 6 bases from V and 1 base from J, with 9 bases in between. CDR3 amino acids: CASREQENTEAFF. The CDR3 nucleotides read TGTGCCAGCAGGGAACAGGAGAACACTGAAGCTTTCTTT.

This clone is a singleton in its sample. This chain uses TRBV2 with TRBJ1-5; D is unresolved. Germline loops: CDR1 SNHLY, CDR2 FYNNEI. The CDR3 consists of 15 residues. The V end lost 2 bases, the J end lost 2 bases, and 10 bases lay between the germline ends. For the CDR3, the DNA is TGTGCCAGCAGTGAACTTACAGCCGGCAATCAGCCCCAGCATTTT. It is translated as CASSELTAGNQPQHF.

Here the CDR3 DNA reads TGTGCCAGCAGCGGGACTAGCGGGAGGGCCTACAATGAGCAGTTCTTC. Protein: CASSGTSGRAYNEQFF. The rearrangement links TRBV7-2 to TRBJ2-1; 16 nucleotides line up with TRBD2. V lost 5 bases to trimming and J lost 2 bases; unmatched junction nucleotides: 0. CDR1 is SGHTA, CDR2 FQGNSA, per germline. CDR3 size: 16 residues.

The V gene is TRBV6-4, the J gene TRBJ2-3; D may be TRBD2 (7 bases). CDR3 size: 15 residues. V was clipped by 2 bases and J by 0 bases, with 9 bases between them. Per germline, CDR1 MRHNA and CDR2 SNTAGT. DNA for the CDR3: TGTGCCAGCAGTGACGGGGGGGCTAGCACAGATACGCAGTATTTT. Encoded protein: CASSDGGASTDTQYF.

CDR3 protein: CASSRGLAGRRNTGELFF. In DNA, the CDR3 is TGTGCCAGCAGCAGGGGACTAGCGGGGAGGCGGAACACCGGGGAGCTGTTTTTT. The chain uses TRBV5-5 and TRBJ2-2, with 13 bases that match TRBD2. The ends lost 4 bases at V and 1 base at J; junction bases unmatched: 7. Per germline, CDR1 SGHKS and CDR2 YYEKEE (reference sequence). The length of the CDR3 is 18 residues.

The chain joins TRBV3-1 (or the pseudogene TRBV3-2) to TRBJ1-1; no clear D gene. This CDR3 region has 14 residues. V lost 4 bases, J lost 6 bases, and 15 bases lay in between. The germline V gene has CDR1 LGHDT and CDR2 YNNKEL (reference sequence). The CDR3 DNA is TGTGCCAGCAGCCTCGTCAGAACTGCGCCTGAAGCTTTCTTT. Translating it yields CASSLVRTAPEAFF.

V is TRBV7-9 and J is TRBJ1-5; TRBD1 might be the D (5 bases). Germline V gene data show CDR1 as SEHNR and CDR2 as FQNEAQ (reference sequence). This CDR3 is built from 14 residues. V dropped 4 bases and J dropped 8 bases, with 15 bases sitting between them. This chain's CDR3 is CASSSTGPREPQHF. The CDR3 DNA reads TGTGCCAGCAGCTCGACGGGACCTCGGGAGCCCCAGCATTTT. The full variable domain, in which reference TRBV7-9 and TRBJ1-5 provide the parts outside the CDR3, is DTGVSQNPRHKITKRGQNVTFRCDPISEHNRLYWYRQTLGQGPEFLTYFQNEAQLEKSRLLSDRFSAERPKGSFSTLEIQRTEQGDSAMYLCASSSTGPREPQHFGDGTRLSIL.

This clone was picked up a small number of times. The chain is built from TRBV2 and TRBJ1-1; D ambiguous. From germline, CDR1 is SNHLY and CDR2 FYNNEI. The CDR3 has 13 amino acids. Trimming took off 2 bases at V and 2 bases at J, with 6 bases between the two ends. CDR3 coding DNA: TGTGCCAGCAGTGAATTCACAAACACTGAAGCTTTCTTT. It is translated as CASSEFTNTEAFF.

The J gene is TRBJ1-5, the V gene TRBV29-1; the match to TRBD1 covers 8 bases. Germline V gene sequence: CDR1 SQVTM, CDR2 ANQGSEA. V lost 8 bases, J lost 4 bases, and 7 bases stayed unmatched. This CDR3 is 13 amino acids long. CDR3 bases: TGCAGCACCCGACAGGGGTCGAATCAGCCCCAGCATTTT. Its protein product is CSTRQGSNQPQHF.

This clone is a singleton in its sample. This sequence joins TRBV15 and TRBJ2-3; possible D gene TRBD2, 7 bases. V lost 0 bases, J lost 0 bases, and 16 bases lay in between. The length of the CDR3 is 18 residues. From germline, CDR1 is LNHNV and CDR2 YYDKDF (reference sequence). The CDR3 loop reads CATSRDGGGLGSTDTQYF. DNA of the CDR3: TGTGCCACCAGCAGAGATGGCGGGGGCCTAGGTAGCACAGATACGCAGTATTTT.

This sequence joins TRBV5-4 and TRBJ1-6, with 8 bases identical to TRBD1. Per the germline V gene, CDR1 is SGHNT and CDR2 is YYREEE (reference sequence). This CDR3 spans 15 amino acids. Trimming took 4 bases from V and 5 from J; bases not matched to a gene: 5. The CDR3 DNA sequence: TGTGCCAGCAGCGCAATGACAGGGGATAATTCACCCCTCCACTTT. Amino acid sequence: CASSAMTGDNSPLHF.

This chain connects TRBV25-1 to TRBJ1-2; TRBD1 might be the D (6 bases). V dropped 4 bases and J dropped 6 bases, with 15 bases sitting between them. CDR3 length: 14 amino acids. The germline V gene has CDR1 MGHDK and CDR2 SYGVNS. The CDR3 DNA reads TGTGCCAGCAGTGGTGGCACAGGGCTGCATGGCTACACCTTC. It encodes CASSGGTGLHGYTF.

The chain joins TRBV4-1 to TRBJ2-7; either TRBD1 or TRBD2 may supply D (5 bases each). V lost 4 bases to trimming and J lost 5 bases, with 15 bases between them. The germline CDR1 and CDR2 sequences are MGHRA and YSYEKL. CDR3 length equals 14 residues. Here the CDR3 DNA reads TGCGCCAGCAGCCCCCCTAATAGGGGAGACGAGCAGTACTTC. Translating gives CASSPPNRGDEQYF.

The genes are TRBV7-8 and TRBJ2-3; D possibly uses TRBD1 or TRBD2 (5 bases each). Germline CDR1 and CDR2: SGHVS and FQNEAQ. Trimming stripped 3 bases from V and 0 bases from J, with 7 bases between. This CDR3 contains 14 residues. The CDR3 coding sequence is TGTGCCAGCAGCTTGGGACGGAGCACAGATACGCAGTATTTT. This gives the protein CASSLGRSTDTQYF. Full variable domain (remainder filled in from reference TRBV7-8 and TRBJ2-3): GAGVSQSPRYKVAKRGQDVALRCDPISGHVSLFWYQQALGQGPEFLTYFQNEAQLDKSGLPSDRFFAERPEGSVSTLKIQRTQQEDSAVYLCASSLGRSTDTQYFGPGTRLTVL.

The CDR3 region is CASSIPLAGVYEQYF. CDR3 DNA: TGTGCCAGTAGTATCCCTCTAGCGGGAGTCTACGAGCAGTACTTC. The chain uses TRBV19 and TRBJ2-7; 10 bases are a match to TRBD2. The CDR3 sequence is 15 residues long. The ends lost 3 bases at V and 3 bases at J; junction bases unmatched: 5. Germline values: CDR1 LNHDA, CDR2 SQIVND (reference sequence).

This chain uses TRBV7-6 with TRBJ2-1, with D perhaps matching TRBD2 (6 bases). The CDR3 spans 16 residues. V dropped 0 bases and J dropped 7 bases, with 16 bases sitting between them. Germline values: CDR1 SGHVS, CDR2 FNYEAQ. The CDR3 sequence is CASSLAVGGMRNEQFF. The CDR3 region has the DNA TGTGCCAGCAGCTTAGCGGTCGGCGGGATGAGGAATGAGCAGTTCTTC. The variable domain in full, with the rest retrieved from reference TRBV7-6 and TRBJ2-1, is GAGVSQSPRYKVTKRGQDVALRCDPISGHVSLYWYRQALGQGPEFLTYFNYEAQQDKSGLPNDRFSAERPEGSISTLTIQRTEQRDSAMYRCASSLAVGGMRNEQFFGPGTRLTVL.

The chain uses TRBV10-1 and TRBJ1-1; no definite D call. The CDR3 sequence is 12 residues long. V was pared by 2 bases and J by 5 bases, with 6 bases between. CDR1 is WNHNN and CDR2 is SYGVQD in the germline V gene (reference sequence). CDR3 sequence: CASSEDRTEAFF. CDR3 bases: TGCGCCAGCAGTGAGGATCGGACTGAAGCTTTCTTT.